This T cell receptor beta chain emerged from a study of beta chain features in type 1 diabetes. Study-wide results and caveats: Compared to healthy donors, patients appeared to have naive, central memory and Treg TCRB repertoires that were more alike. TCRB CDR3 length was moderately but significantly reduced in all four CD4+ subsets of Type 1 diabetes patients.

V lost 1 base and J 0 bases, leaving 19 bases between the germline ends. The CDR3 runs to 18 residues. Germline CDR1 is SGDLS and CDR2 is YYNGEE. Note on this clone: What it recognizes is unknown.

Sorting with CD45RO/CCR7/CD25/CD127/CD95/CD27 yielded naive, central memory, regulatory and stem-like memory CD4+ cells. Sorting gave populations that all exceeded 95% purity. Of the isolated RNA, all was reverse transcribed, and so the sequenced material was expressed TCRB transcripts. Produced via immunoSEQ multiplex PCR; TCRdb's table is partial and in-frame only. The sample contains fewer than 900,000 clones, roughly 15% of which appear only once. This chain joins TRBV9 and TRBJ2-5; D might be TRBD2 (5 bases). The sequence was collected from a woman under 30 in good health. Sequencing used naive CD4+ T cells from blood. CDR3 sequence reads: CASSVTASGSPNQETQYF. The CDR3 bases are TGTGCCAGCAGCGTAACCGCCAGTGGGAGTCCCAACCAAGAGACCCAGTACTTC.